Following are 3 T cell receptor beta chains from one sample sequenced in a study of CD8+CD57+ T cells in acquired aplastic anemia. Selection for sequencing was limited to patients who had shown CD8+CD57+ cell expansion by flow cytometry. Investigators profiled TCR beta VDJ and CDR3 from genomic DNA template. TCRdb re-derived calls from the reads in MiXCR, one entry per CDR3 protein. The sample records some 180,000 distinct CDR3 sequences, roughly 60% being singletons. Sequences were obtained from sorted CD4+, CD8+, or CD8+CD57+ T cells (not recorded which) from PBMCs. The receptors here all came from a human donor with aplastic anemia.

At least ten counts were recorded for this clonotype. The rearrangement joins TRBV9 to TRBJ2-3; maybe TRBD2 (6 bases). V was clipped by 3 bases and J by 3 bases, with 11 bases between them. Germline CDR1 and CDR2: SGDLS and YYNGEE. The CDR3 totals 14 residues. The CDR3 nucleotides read TGTGCCAGCAGCGAGGAGGGGCTGACAGATACGCAGTATTTT. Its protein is CASSEEGLTDTQYF.

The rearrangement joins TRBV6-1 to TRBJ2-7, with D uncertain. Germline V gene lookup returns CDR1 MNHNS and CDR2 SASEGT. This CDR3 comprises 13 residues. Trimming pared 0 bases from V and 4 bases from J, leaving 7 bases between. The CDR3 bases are TGTGCCAGCAGTGAAGCGTACGGATACGAGCAGTACTTC. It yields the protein CASSEAYGYEQYF.

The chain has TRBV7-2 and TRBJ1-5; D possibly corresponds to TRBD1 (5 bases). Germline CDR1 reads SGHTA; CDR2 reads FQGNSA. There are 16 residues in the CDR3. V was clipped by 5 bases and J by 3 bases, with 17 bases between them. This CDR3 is CASSQEGEGTNQPQHF. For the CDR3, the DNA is TGTGCCAGCAGCCAAGAGGGAGAGGGGACCAATCAGCCCCAGCATTTT.